This TCR beta chain was sequenced during a study of cytotoxic CD8 clonotypes in ibrutinib-treated CLL. Here immunoSEQ multiplex PCR was the method, and the copy in TCRdb shows in-frame clones only, minus some. The sample yields approximately 42,000 clones, roughly 69% seen once. This clone has more than one count but fewer than ten. The CDR3 extends over 14 amino acids. The V gene lost 0 bases and the J gene lost 7 bases, with 12 bases spanning the gap. Germline CDR1 MGHRA, CDR2 YSYEKL. The chain couples TRBV4-1 to TRBJ2-5; a weak D match, TRBD2 (5 bases). Sequencing used PBMCs, obtained after 12 months of ibrutinib treatment. This receptor was obtained from a human donor with chronic lymphocytic leukemia. The CDR3 DNA is TGCGCCAGCAGCCAAGATTCCGGGGTGGGGACCCAGTACTTC. Residues: CASSQDSGVGTQYF.